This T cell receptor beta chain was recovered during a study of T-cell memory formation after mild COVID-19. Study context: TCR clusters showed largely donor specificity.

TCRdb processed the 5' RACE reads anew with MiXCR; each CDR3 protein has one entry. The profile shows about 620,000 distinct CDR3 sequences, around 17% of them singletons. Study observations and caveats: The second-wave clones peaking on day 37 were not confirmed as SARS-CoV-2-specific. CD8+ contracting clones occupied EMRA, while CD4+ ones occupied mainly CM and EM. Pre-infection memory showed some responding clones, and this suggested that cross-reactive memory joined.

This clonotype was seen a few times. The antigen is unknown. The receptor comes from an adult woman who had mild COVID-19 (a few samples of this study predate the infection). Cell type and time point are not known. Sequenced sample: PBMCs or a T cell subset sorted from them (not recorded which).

The CDR3 spells CASSPEGGSAKNIQYF. CDR3 coding DNA: TGTGCCAGCTCACCAGAGGGAGGTAGTGCCAAAAACATTCAGTACTTC. This chain links TRBV18 with TRBJ2-4, with D possibly TRBD2 on 6 matching bases. The CDR3 has 16 residues. CDR1 and CDR2 (germline): KGHSH, LQKENI. V was pared by 2 bases and J by 1 base, with 12 bases between.